This T cell receptor (beta chain) was sequenced during a study of blood T cell repertoires in COVID-19. The table came from immunoSEQ multiplex PCR; TCRdb's copy has only in-frame clones and leaves some out. The sample has a few hundred thousand clones, roughly 87% seen once. CDR1 SGHNT and CDR2 YYREEE come from the germline V gene (reference sequence). The CDR3 totals 17 residues. Trimming left V 4 bases short and J 3 bases short, with 19 bases between. The J gene is TRBJ2-2, the V gene TRBV5-4; D not certain. The receptor comes from a woman younger than 45 who had recovered from COVID-19. Specimen: PBMCs or T cells enriched from blood (not recorded which). CDR3 DNA: TGTGCCAGCAGCCCCCTCTCTATGAGTAAAGACACCGGGGAGCTGTTTTTT. Protein sequence: CASSPLSMSKDTGELFF. The variable domain in full, completed from reference TRBV5-4 and TRBJ2-2, reads ETGVTQSPTHLIKTRGQQVTLRCSSQSGHNTVSWYQQALGQGPQFIFQYYREEENGRGNFPPRFSGLQFPNYSSELNVNALELDDSALYLCASSPLSMSKDTGELFFGEGSRLTVL.